Each of the 30 T cell receptor beta chains below was sequenced from the same sample in a study of tumour-infiltrating T cells in Burkitt lymphoma (dated by TCRdb to 2020 to 2022). Library method: the immunoSEQ multiplex PCR assay. TCRdb stores this immuneACCESS table with in-frame sequences only. Part of the clones is absent; in the studies checked, under half of the shortfall reflects unresolved V genes, and no reason is known for the rest. This sample gives about 14,000 clones in total; about 30% of them show up just once. Clones ranked in the top ten supply 6.2% of the sample. Sequencing was performed on tumor tissue. These receptors were obtained from a human donor with diffuse large B-cell lymphoma.

The genes are TRBV27 and TRBJ1-2, with D perhaps matching TRBD1 (6 bases). There are 15 residues in the CDR3. Germline loops: CDR1 MNHEY, CDR2 SMNVEV (reference sequence). Trimming cost V 0 bases and J 8 bases, with 16 bases left between them. The CDR3 coding sequence is TGTGCCAGCAGTTTATCCGCGGGGGGGCTGTTAGGCTACACCTTC. Its translation: CASSLSAGGLLGYTF.

The V call is TRBV19, the J call TRBJ2-2; TRBD2 matches at 11 bases. The CDR3 consists of 16 residues. From germline, CDR1 is LNHDA and CDR2 SQIVND (reference sequence). V was clipped by 0 bases and J by 7 bases; unmatched bases: 4. CDR3 coding DNA: TGTGCCAGTAGTATAGAACTAGCGGGAGTGGGCGGGGAGCTGTTTTTT. This translates into CASSIELAGVGGELFF.

The rearrangement links TRBV19 to TRBJ2-7, with TRBD2 identical over 7 bases. The CDR3 is 14 residues long. Per the germline V gene, CDR1 is LNHDA and CDR2 is SQIVND (reference sequence). The V segment lost 7 bases and the J segment 3 bases; nucleotides outside the gene matches: 9. Here the CDR3 reads CASTPGAGVYEQYF. CDR3 DNA sequence: TGTGCCAGTACTCCCGGGGCGGGAGTCTACGAGCAGTACTTC.

The gene calls are TRBV5-6 and TRBJ2-3, with TRBD1 as a possible D gene (5 bases). This CDR3 has 13 residues. Germline CDR1 reads SGHDT; CDR2 reads YYEEEE. Trimming took off 3 bases at V and 3 bases at J, with 8 bases between the two ends. CDR3 coding DNA: TGTGCCAGCAGCTCTGGACATACAGATACGCAGTATTTT. Translating gives CASSSGHTDTQYF. The entire variable domain, with the rest obtained from reference TRBV5-6 and TRBJ2-3, is as follows: DAGVTQSPTHLIKTRGQQVTLRCSPKSGHDTVSWYQQALGQGPQFIFQYYEEEERQRGNFPDRFSGHQFPNYSSELNVNALLLGDSALYLCASSSGHTDTQYFGPGTRLTVL.

The rearrangement links TRBV27 to TRBJ1-3; D not certain. V lost 8 bases to trimming and J lost 0 bases, with 14 bases between them. The CDR3 is made up of 15 amino acids. Germline CDR1 is MNHEY and CDR2 is SMNVEV (reference sequence). CDR3: CASRLTRSSGNTIYF. CDR3 bases: TGTGCCAGCCGCCTCACACGGAGCTCTGGAAACACCATATATTTT.

J is TRBJ1-1 and V is TRBV6-6; tentative D call: TRBD1 (6 bases). The germline V gene encodes CDR1 MNHNY and CDR2 SVGAGI (reference sequence). The CDR3 totals 15 residues. Trimming cost V 0 bases and J 5 bases, with 13 bases left between them. CDR3 loop: CASSYSGHQGTEAFF. DNA for the CDR3: TGTGCCAGCAGTTACTCGGGACACCAGGGAACTGAAGCTTTCTTT.

The J gene is TRBJ2-2, the V gene TRBV18, with D possibly TRBD1 on 5 matching bases. This CDR3 has 15 residues. Germline assignment: CDR1 KGHSH and CDR2 LQKENI. Trimming cost V 6 bases and J 4 bases, with 15 bases left between them. DNA of the CDR3: TGTGCCAGCTCGCCCCAAAGACAGACCACCGGGGAGCTGTTTTTT. Translation: CASSPQRQTTGELFF.

The CDR3 DNA reads as TGTGCCAGCAGTGCTAGCGGGAGGTCTGGTCGCACAGATACGCAGTATTTT. Residues: CASSASGRSGRTDTQYF. J is TRBJ2-3 and V is TRBV2; 11 nucleotides align to TRBD2. The length of the CDR3 is 17 residues. The germline CDR1 and CDR2 sequences are SNHLY and FYNNEI. Trimming removed 4 bases from V and 1 base from J; junction bases left unmatched: 7. Full variable domain (missing parts from reference TRBV2 and TRBJ2-3): EPEVTQTPSHQVTQMGQEVILRCVPISNHLYFYWYRQILGQKVEFLVSFYNNEISEKSEIFDDQFSVERPDGSNFTLKIRSTKLEDSAMYFCASSASGRSGRTDTQYFGPGTRLTVL.

A few counts support this clone. The V and J genes are TRBV13 and TRBJ2-3; D gene ambiguous. The length of the CDR3 is 15 residues. In germline, CDR1 is PRHDT, CDR2 FYEKMQ (reference sequence). Deletions cut 0 bases from V and 2 bases from J, with 9 bases between. DNA of the CDR3: TGTGCCAGCAGCTTAGGGGAGATTGTCACAGATACGCAGTATTTT. The encoded protein is CASSLGEIVTDTQYF. Together with reference TRBV13 and TRBJ2-3, the CDR3 gives the full variable domain: AAGVIQSPRHLIKEKRETATLKCYPIPRHDTVYWYQQGPGQDPQFLISFYEKMQSDKGSIPDRFSAQQFSDYHSELNMSSLELGDSALYFCASSLGEIVTDTQYFGPGTRLTVL.

J is TRBJ2-7 and V is TRBV27; D not resolved. Germline V gives CDR1 MNHEY, CDR2 SMNVEV (reference sequence). CDR3 length: 11 residues. V dropped 2 bases and J dropped 3 bases, with 2 bases sitting between them. The CDR3 coding sequence is TGTGCCAGCAGTTTAGGCTACGAGCAGTACTTC. This codes for CASSLGYEQYF.

The gene calls are TRBV7-9 and TRBJ1-1, with D perhaps matching TRBD1 (5 bases). Germline lookup yields CDR1 SEHNR and CDR2 FQNEAQ (reference sequence). The CDR3 runs 13 residues. Trimming left V 1 base short and J 11 bases short, with 14 bases between. This CDR3 reads CASSLVLGQAAFF. The DNA of the CDR3 is TGTGCCAGCAGCTTAGTTCTAGGACAAGCGGCTTTCTTT.

V and J are TRBV2 and TRBJ1-1, with a possible D match to TRBD1 (6 bases). Trimming left V 4 bases short and J 4 bases short, with 10 bases between. The CDR3 extends over 13 amino acids. CDR1 is SNHLY and CDR2 is FYNNEI in the germline V gene. The CDR3 nucleotides read TGTGCCAGCAGTGTGGACAGCTTCACTGAAGCTTTCTTT. As protein: CASSVDSFTEAFF.

The rearrangement uses TRBV27 and TRBJ2-6; D gene unclear. Germline assignment: CDR1 MNHEY and CDR2 SMNVEV (reference sequence). V shed 5 bases and J shed 0 bases, with 11 bases lying between them. This CDR3 has 16 residues. The CDR3, as DNA: TGTGCCAGCAGTGTACTTTCGCCCTCTGGGGCCAACGTCCTGACTTTC. Its translation is CASSVLSPSGANVLTF.

The genes are TRBV10-3 and TRBJ1-2, with TRBD1 matching 12 bases. With 4 bases clipped from V and 4 bases from J, the junction kept 7 bases outside the gene matches. Germline V gives CDR1 ENHRY, CDR2 SYGVKD. The CDR3 is made up of 16 amino acids. Written as DNA, the CDR3 is TGTGCCATCAGTGGGGGACAGGGGGCAAACCCCTATGGCTACACCTTC. Residues: CAISGGQGANPYGYTF.

This clone was picked up one time. The chain links TRBV10-3 to TRBJ2-7, with D tentatively TRBD1 (6 bases). V was pared by 2 bases and J by 1 base, with 6 bases between. CDR1 ENHRY and CDR2 SYGVKD come from the germline V gene. This CDR3 spans 13 amino acids. The CDR3 nucleotides read TGTGCCATCAGTGAGGGACAGTCCTACGAGCAGTACTTC. Protein: CAISEGQSYEQYF.

The V gene is TRBV29-1, the J gene TRBJ2-2; D gene unclear. The CDR3 has 14 amino acids. Germline CDR1 is SQVTM and CDR2 is ANQGSEA. The V gene lost 1 base and the J gene lost 4 bases, with 10 bases spanning the gap. The CDR3 here is CSVEGLGFTGELFF. As DNA, the CDR3 is TGCAGCGTTGAAGGTCTGGGGTTCACCGGGGAGCTGTTTTTT.

V usage is TRBV9 and J usage is TRBJ2-6, with a tentative D call TRBD2 (5 bases). V shed 6 bases and J shed 0 bases, with 16 bases lying between them. The CDR3 totals 17 residues. CDR1 and CDR2 (germline): SGDLS, YYNGEE. CDR3 DNA sequence: TGTGCCAGCACCCCGGAAGAGGGATTCTCTGGGGCCAACGTCCTGACTTTC. Its protein product is CASTPEEGFSGANVLTF.

This clone was picked up a small number of times. V usage is TRBV2 and J usage is TRBJ1-2; 9 nucleotides align to TRBD1. Germline lookup yields CDR1 SNHLY and CDR2 FYNNEI. CDR3 length equals 15 residues. The V and J ends lost 0 bases and 6 bases, in that order; junction bases with no gene match: 5. DNA for the CDR3: TGTGCCAGCAGTGAAGCCGCGACAGGGGGAAATGGCTACACCTTC. This translates into CASSEAATGGNGYTF. The whole variable domain, filled in from reference TRBV2 and TRBJ1-2, reads EPEVTQTPSHQVTQMGQEVILRCVPISNHLYFYWYRQILGQKVEFLVSFYNNEISEKSEIFDDQFSVERPDGSNFTLKIRSTKLEDSAMYFCASSEAATGGNGYTFGSGTRLTVV.

V gene TRBV28 combines with J gene TRBJ2-2, with a possible D match to TRBD2 (6 bases). This CDR3 is 18 amino acids long. V was clipped by 1 base and J by 1 base, with 16 bases between them. Per germline, CDR1 MDHEN and CDR2 SYDVKM. CDR3 nucleotide sequence: TGTGCCAGCAGTTTATCTGGTGACGGGCGGGAGAACACCGGGGAGCTGTTTTTT. As protein: CASSLSGDGRENTGELFF.

This clone was seen more than once but under ten times. V usage is TRBV7-3 and J usage is TRBJ2-7; no clear D. Trimming cost V 4 bases and J 2 bases, with 6 bases left between them. The CDR3 contains 12 residues. Germline assignment: CDR1 SGHTA and CDR2 FQGTGA. Here the CDR3 DNA reads TGTGCCAGCAGCTCAGGTGCCTACGAGCAGTACTTC. Its protein product is CASSSGAYEQYF.

To note about this clone: An end of the junction differs from the germline gene, which may be a read error. The chain joins TRBV11-2 to TRBJ2-2, with D possibly TRBD2 on 5 matching bases. From germline, CDR1 is SGHAT and CDR2 FQNNGV. The CDR3 extends over 11 amino acids. Written as DNA, the CDR3 is TGTGCCAGCAGTGTTTTCGGGGAGCTATTTTTT. This encodes CASSVFGELFF.

V gene TRBV28 combines with J gene TRBJ2-3; D may be TRBD1 or TRBD2 (6 bases each). CDR3 length: 14 residues. V lost 3 bases, J lost 1 base, and 8 bases lay in between. Germline-derived CDR1 and CDR2 are MDHEN and SYDVKM. CDR3: CASSFRGRTDTQYF. The CDR3 nucleotides are TGTGCCAGCAGTTTCCGGGGGCGCACAGATACGCAGTATTTT.

The chain employs TRBV27 and TRBJ1-2; 7 bases are a match to TRBD1. CDR1 is MNHEY and CDR2 is SMNVEV in the germline V gene (reference sequence). J gave up 4 bases and V 3 bases, and 8 bases lay outside the gene matches. This CDR3 is 15 amino acids long. The CDR3 DNA reads TGTGCCAGCAGTTTCAAAGCCAGGGGGACCTATGGCTACACCTTC. Translated: CASSFKARGTYGYTF.

The chain joins TRBV14 to TRBJ2-6, with a possible D match to TRBD1 (6 bases). With 5 bases removed from V and 3 bases from J, the gap between germline ends came to 14 bases. Germline CDR1 reads SGHDN; CDR2 reads FVKESK. The CDR3 length is 16 residues. The chain's CDR3 is CASSDYREIGANVLTF. CDR3 nucleotide sequence: TGTGCCAGCAGCGACTACAGGGAGATTGGGGCCAACGTCCTGACTTTC.

This clone was observed a handful of times. V usage is TRBV6-5 and J usage is TRBJ1-1, with a weak D call TRBD1 (5 bases). This CDR3 comprises 14 residues. Germline CDR1 and CDR2: MNHEY and SVGAGI. With 2 bases removed from V and 0 bases from J, the gap between germline ends came to 7 bases. The CDR3 nucleotides read TGTGCCAGCAGTTACAAGGGGCTGAACACTGAAGCTTTCTTT. This translates into CASSYKGLNTEAFF.

V gene TRBV5-5 combines with J gene TRBJ1-2, with D uncertain. The V end was cut by 0 bases, the J end by 8 bases, with 11 bases between. The germline V gene has CDR1 SGHKS and CDR2 YYEKEE (reference sequence). The CDR3 spans 13 residues. CDR3 amino acids: CASSLDSQGGYTF. The CDR3 nucleotides are TGTGCCAGCAGCTTGGACAGTCAAGGGGGCTACACCTTC.

This clone is labeled medium-sized. The chain has TRBV5-1 and TRBJ2-3; D is undetermined. V was cut by 0 bases and J by 0 bases, with 14 bases left in between. This CDR3 region has 17 residues. Germline V gene lookup returns CDR1 SGHRS and CDR2 YFSETQ. The CDR3 DNA follows: TGCGCCAGCAGCTTGGTGGTCTCAGGTGATAGCACAGATACGCAGTATTTT. Protein sequence: CASSLVVSGDSTDTQYF. The full variable domain, in which reference TRBV5-1 and TRBJ2-3 provide the parts outside the CDR3, is KAGVTQTPRYLIKTRGQQVTLSCSPISGHRSVSWYQQTPGQGLQFLFEYFSETQRNKGNFPGRFSGRQFSNSRSEMNVSTLELGDSALYLCASSLVVSGDSTDTQYFGPGTRLTVL.

V gene TRBV28 combines with J gene TRBJ1-1; D is uncertain. Germline V gene data show CDR1 as MDHEN and CDR2 as SYDVKM. This CDR3 has 13 residues. V was pared by 2 bases and J by 2 bases, with 6 bases between. Here the CDR3 DNA reads TGTGCCAGCAGTTTACCCACTAACACTGAAGCTTTCTTT. Its protein product is CASSLPTNTEAFF.

The chain recombines TRBV27 with TRBJ2-7; 13 nucleotides agree with TRBD2. V lost 6 bases and J lost 2; bases outside the gene matches: 4. CDR3 length equals 15 residues. CDR1 is MNHEY, CDR2 SMNVEV, per germline (reference sequence). The CDR3 nucleotides are TGTGCCAGCAGAGAAGGGACTAGCGGGGCCTACGAGCAGTACTTC. This encodes CASREGTSGAYEQYF.

The chain uses TRBV28 and TRBJ1-4, with D perhaps TRBD1 (6 bases). Germline assignment: CDR1 MDHEN and CDR2 SYDVKM. This CDR3 is built from 14 residues. With 6 bases removed from V and 8 bases from J, the gap between germline ends came to 16 bases. The chain's CDR3 is CASSSDRAYEKLFF. Here the CDR3 DNA reads TGTGCCAGCAGCTCGGACAGAGCCTACGAAAAACTGTTTTTT.